The 11 T cell receptor beta chains below come from one sample, sequenced in a study of naive and memory T cell subsets. TCR cDNA received a 3' ligated oligonucleotide that carried a UMI. Four PCR rounds used nested alpha and beta constant region primers plus the SP2 primer. TCRdb passed the 5' RACE reads through MiXCR, listing each CDR3 protein once. The data contain tens of thousands of distinct CDR3 sequences, under 8.5% of them singletons. The receptors here all came from a male donor in good health.

V usage is TRBV12-5 and J usage is TRBJ2-5, with D possibly matching TRBD2 (5 bases). From germline, CDR1 is LGHNT and CDR2 FRNRAP. V shed 2 bases and J shed 5 bases, with 12 bases lying between them. The CDR3 spans 14 residues. Written as DNA, the CDR3 is TGTGCTAGTGGTTTGAGAGGACTGGGGGAGACCCAGTACTTC. This codes for CASGLRGLGETQYF. Looking up the rest from reference TRBV12-5 and TRBJ2-5 gives the full variable domain: DARVTQTPRHKVTEMGQEVTMRCQPILGHNTVFWYRQTMMQGLELLAYFRNRAPLDDSGMPKDRFSAEMPDATLATLKIQPSEPRDSAVYFCASGLRGLGETQYFGPGTRLLVL.

To note about this clonotype: Possible read error: a much larger clone is one base away. The conserved phenylalanine or tryptophan is not found at the CDR3 terminus, so this likely reflects a read error. The chain links TRBV20-1 to TRBJ1-1, with D possibly TRBD1 on 5 matching bases. The V gene lost 3 bases and the J gene lost 0 bases, with 20 bases spanning the gap. This CDR3 has 17 residues. Germline V gene data show CDR1 as DFQATT and CDR2 as SNEGSKA (reference sequence). CDR3 region: CSASSPGTRGMNTEAFS. The CDR3 region has the DNA TGCAGTGCTAGCTCTCCGGGGACCCGGGGAATGAACACTGAAGCTTTCTCT.

Worth noting for this clonotype: Being one base from a much bigger clone, this may be a read error. The genes are TRBV9 and TRBJ2-1, with 8 bases lining up with TRBD2. Germline trimming cut 6 bases from V and 0 bases from J; bases unmatched to any gene: 8. The CDR3 has 16 amino acids. Germline values: CDR1 SGDLS, CDR2 YYNGEE. In DNA form, the CDR3 reads TGTGCCAGCATCATCAGTAGCGGGAACTCCTACAATGAGCAGTTCTTC. Its protein product is CASIISSGNSYNEQFF.

In this sample, this clonotype turned up many times. The chain joins TRBV7-9 to TRBJ1-1; D not certain. The germline gives CDR1 SEHNR, CDR2 FQNEAQ (reference sequence). V shed 1 base and J shed 2 bases, with 8 bases lying between them. This CDR3 comprises 14 residues. CDR3 sequence reads: CASSLVVENTEAFF. CDR3 in DNA: TGTGCCAGCAGCTTAGTTGTGGAAAACACTGAAGCTTTCTTT.

This clonotype has only a few counts. The chain links TRBV7-2 to TRBJ2-7; TRBD2 might be the D (6 bases). This CDR3 has 15 residues. V was shortened by 1 base and J by 0 bases, with 10 bases between the two germline ends. Per the germline V gene, CDR1 is SGHTA and CDR2 is FQGNSA. The DNA of the CDR3 is TGTGCCAGCAGCTTAGTTGAGGGAGGCTCCTACGAGCAGTACTTC. Its protein is CASSLVEGGSYEQYF. Drawing the rest from reference TRBV7-2 and TRBJ2-7, the complete variable domain is GAGVSQSPSNKVTEKGKDVELRCDPISGHTALYWYRQSLGQGLEFLIYFQGNSAPDKSGLPSDRFSAERTGGSVSTLTIQRTQQEDSAVYLCASSLVEGGSYEQYFGPGTRLTVT.

The chain combines TRBV12-3 or TRBV12-4 with TRBJ2-7; D remains ambiguous. This CDR3 region has 14 residues. Trimming shortened V by 7 bases and J by 2 bases, and 15 bases separated the two germline ends. CDR3 residues: CASTPRDRTYEQYF. CDR3 DNA: TGTGCCAGCACCCCGAGAGACCGGACCTACGAGCAGTACTTC.

This clonotype was seen ten or more times. The chain recombines TRBV11-2 with TRBJ2-3; D is unclear. V was clipped by 5 bases and J by 6 bases, with 9 bases between them. The CDR3 extends over 12 amino acids. The germline V gene encodes CDR1 SGHAT and CDR2 FQNNGV. The CDR3 sequence: CASSHLADTQYF. As DNA, the CDR3 is TGTGCCAGCAGCCACCTTGCCGATACGCAGTATTTT.

The chain is built from TRBV6-1 and TRBJ2-2; D is unresolved. The germline V and J ends were trimmed by 3 bases and 6 bases, with 2 bases remaining between them. Germline-derived CDR1 and CDR2 are MNHNS and SASEGT. The CDR3 consists of 11 residues. The CDR3 sequence is CASSDAGELFF. The CDR3 DNA reads as TGTGCCAGCAGTGACGCCGGGGAGCTGTTTTTT.

This clonotype has a count of ten or more. The rearrangement joins TRBV12-3 or TRBV12-4 to TRBJ2-3, with D perhaps matching TRBD1 or TRBD2 (5 bases each). The CDR3 loop spans 17 amino acids. The germline V and J ends were trimmed by 5 bases and 2 bases, with 20 bases remaining between them. CDR3 sequence: CASSPPLRDPNTDTQYF. The CDR3 region has the DNA TGTGCCAGCAGTCCCCCGCTCCGGGACCCGAACACAGATACGCAGTATTTT.

The chain recombines TRBV7-2 with TRBJ2-7, with 7 bases lining up with TRBD2. Germline V CDR1 and CDR2: SGHTA, FQGNSA. The CDR3 has 14 amino acids. V lost 3 bases, J lost 4 bases, and 6 bases stayed unmatched. This chain's CDR3 is CASSFQAGIYEQYF. CDR3 sequence (DNA): TGTGCCAGCAGCTTTCAAGCGGGGATATACGAGCAGTACTTC.

This clonotype occurred a few times. The chain is built from TRBV29-1 and TRBJ2-1; 9 bases fit TRBD1. Germline assignment: CDR1 SQVTM and CDR2 ANQGSEA. Trimming removed 7 bases from V and 0 bases from J; junction bases left unmatched: 4. The CDR3 is 14 residues long. CDR3 coding DNA: TGCAGCGCTGGGGACAGGGCCTCCTACAATGAGCAGTTCTTC. It yields the protein CSAGDRASYNEQFF.